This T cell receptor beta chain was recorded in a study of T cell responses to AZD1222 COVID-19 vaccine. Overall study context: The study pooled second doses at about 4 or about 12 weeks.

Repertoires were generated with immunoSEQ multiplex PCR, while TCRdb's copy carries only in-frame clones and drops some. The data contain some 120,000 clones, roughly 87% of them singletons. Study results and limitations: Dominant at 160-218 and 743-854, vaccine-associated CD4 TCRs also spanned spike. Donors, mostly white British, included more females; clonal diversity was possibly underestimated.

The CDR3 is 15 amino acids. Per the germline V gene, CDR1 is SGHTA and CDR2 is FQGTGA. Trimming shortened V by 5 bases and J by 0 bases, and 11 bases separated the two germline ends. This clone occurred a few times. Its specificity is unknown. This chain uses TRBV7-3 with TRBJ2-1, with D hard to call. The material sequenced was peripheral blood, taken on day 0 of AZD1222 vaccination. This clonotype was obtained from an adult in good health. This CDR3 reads CASSVYPSSYNEQFF. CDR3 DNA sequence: TGTGCCAGCAGCGTGTATCCTTCCTCCTACAATGAGCAGTTCTTC. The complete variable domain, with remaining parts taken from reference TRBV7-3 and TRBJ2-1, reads GAGVSQTPSNKVTEKGKYVELRCDPISGHTALYWYRQSLGQGPEFLIYFQGTGAADDSGLPNDRFFAVRPEGSVSTLKIQRTERGDSAVYLCASSVYPSSYNEQFFGPGTRLTVL.